The T cell receptor beta chain described here comes from a study of PD-L1 blockade in urothelial cancer. On the study more broadly: Blood was subjected to analysis at 3 weeks (second dose) and 6 weeks following treatment start.

Patients had urothelial carcinoma that was locally advanced or metastatic. Libraries were prepared by immunoSEQ multiplex PCR; TCRdb keeps only in-frame clonotypes and omits some of them. Here the sample spans just under 45,000 clones, more than 75% being singletons. The origin of this receptor is a woman aged 60-75 years with urothelial cancer. Sequencing used PBMCs, obtained around atezolizumab (anti-PD-L1) treatment.

CDR3 amino acids: CASSLAEGPGETQYF. CDR3 coding DNA: TGCGCCAGCAGCTTGGCGGAGGGGCCCGGGGAGACCCAGTACTTC. The chain employs TRBV5-1 and TRBJ2-5, with D tentatively TRBD2 (6 bases). The CDR3 runs to 15 residues. With 0 bases removed from V and 5 bases from J, the gap between germline ends came to 14 bases. CDR1 and CDR2 (germline): SGHRS, YFSETQ.